This T cell receptor beta chain was recovered during a study of blood T cell repertoires in COVID-19. At the level of the study: COVID-19 samples from acute and convalescent phases originated in the United States, Italy and Spain.

Data came from immunoSEQ multiplex PCR; TCRdb stores just in-frame clones and leaves some out. Here the sample spans hundreds of thousands of clones, around 91% being singletons. CDR1 and CDR2 from the germline V gene are MNHEY and SMNVEV (reference sequence). CDR3 size: 16 residues. J gave up 4 bases and V 3 bases, and 9 bases lay outside the gene matches. This TCR came from a woman between 18 and 30 years old who had recovered from COVID-19. V usage is TRBV27 and J usage is TRBJ1-1; TRBD1 aligns across 9 bases. The specimen sequenced was peripheral blood. The chain's CDR3 is CASSFLLTGGSTEAFF. CDR3 DNA: TGTGCCAGCAGTTTTCTCCTCACAGGGGGCAGCACTGAAGCTTTCTTT.